These 20 T cell receptor beta chains came from one sample sequenced in a study of T-cell memory formation after mild COVID-19. TCRdb processed the 5' RACE reads anew with MiXCR; each CDR3 protein has one entry. The profile shows approximately 350,000 distinct CDR3 sequences, roughly 14% of them singletons. The sample consisted of PBMCs or a T cell subset sorted from them (not recorded which). These receptors originate from a man aged 18 to 29 who had mild COVID-19 (a few samples of this study predate the infection). Cell type and time point are not known.

This clonotype was counted many times. The chain has TRBV6-2 or TRBV6-3 and TRBJ2-5; possibly TRBD1 or TRBD2 for D (6 bases each). Germline values: CDR1 MNHEY, CDR2 SVGEGT. Trimming left V 5 bases short and J 5 bases short, with 15 bases between. CDR3 size: 14 residues. The CDR3, as DNA: TGTGCCAGCAGTACGGAGGGGGGTATGGAGACCCAGTACTTC. The encoded protein is CASSTEGGMETQYF.

This clonotype was counted only a few times. V usage is TRBV6-5 and J usage is TRBJ1-1, with unresolved D. This CDR3 has 14 residues. Trimming stripped 0 bases from V and 1 base from J, with 6 bases between. CDR1 and CDR2 (germline): MNHEY, SVGAGI. The CDR3 reads CASSYSVRNTEAFF. The CDR3, as DNA: TGTGCCAGCAGTTACTCGGTCCGGAACACTGAAGCTTTCTTT.

The chain carries TRBV7-9 and TRBJ2-4; perhaps TRBD1 as D (5 bases). The CDR3 contains 16 residues. Germline V gene data show CDR1 as SEHNR and CDR2 as FQNEAQ (reference sequence). The V end lost 3 bases, the J end lost 0 bases, and 12 bases lay between the germline ends. CDR3 residues: CASSLSDSLAKNIQYF. Here the CDR3 DNA reads TGTGCCAGCAGCTTGAGCGACAGTTTAGCCAAAAACATTCAGTACTTC.

The V and J genes are TRBV7-2 and TRBJ2-5; 8 bases are shared with TRBD2. The CDR3 has 14 residues. Germline values: CDR1 SGHTA, CDR2 FQGNSA. V dropped 5 bases and J dropped 3; count of bases not matched to a gene: 5. The CDR3: CASSPALAEETQYF. The CDR3 DNA sequence: TGTGCCAGCAGCCCCGCACTAGCGGAAGAGACCCAGTACTTC.

V usage is TRBV30 and J usage is TRBJ2-5, with a tentative D call TRBD2 (7 bases). Germline V gives CDR1 GTSNPN, CDR2 SVGIG (reference sequence). The CDR3 runs 15 residues. V lost 0 bases and J 3 bases, leaving 14 bases between the germline ends. The CDR3 sequence: CAWSVGGGVEETQYF. The CDR3 region has the DNA TGTGCCTGGAGTGTAGGAGGGGGGGTGGAAGAGACCCAGTACTTC.

This clonotype showed up just once. Just one base apart from a much larger clone, this may be a read error. This chain's CDR3 is CASRPGQGSKYGYTF. DNA of the CDR3: TGTGCCAGCAGGCCGGGACAGGGAAGTAAATATGGCTACACCTTC. The genes are TRBV7-9 and TRBJ1-2; 9 positions match TRBD1. J lost 5 bases, V lost 6 bases, and 10 bases had no gene match. The CDR3 is made up of 15 amino acids. Germline lookup yields CDR1 SEHNR and CDR2 FQNEAQ (reference sequence).

This clonotype has only a few counts. This chain connects TRBV4-1 to TRBJ2-2, with 7 bases identical to TRBD1. The V gene's germline CDR1 is MGHRA and CDR2 YSYEKL. V gave up 5 bases and J gave up 6 bases; unmatched junction bases: 3. The CDR3 consists of 13 residues. CDR3 nucleotide sequence: TGCGCCAGCAGCTTACAGGGGCCCGGGGAGCTGTTTTTT. Protein product: CASSLQGPGELFF.

Many counts were recorded for this clonotype. The genes are TRBV7-9 and TRBJ2-7; D gene uncertain. CDR1 SEHNR and CDR2 FQNEAQ come from the germline V gene (reference sequence). The CDR3 covers 11 residues. Deletions cut 4 bases from V and 3 bases from J, with 4 bases between. CDR3 in DNA: TGTGCCAGCAGCTCCAACTACGAGCAGTACTTC. Translating it yields CASSSNYEQYF.

The rearrangement joins TRBV7-9 to TRBJ2-5; the D call may be TRBD1 or TRBD2 (5 bases each). The germline CDR1 and CDR2 sequences are SEHNR and FQNEAQ (reference sequence). The CDR3 runs 13 residues. V shed 5 bases and J shed 5 bases, with 12 bases lying between them. CDR3: CASSRTWGETQYF. CDR3 bases: TGTGCCAGCAGCAGGACATGGGGGGAGACCCAGTACTTC.

A few counts support this clonotype. CDR3 bases: TGTGCCAGCAGTACGACAGGGGCGGATGAAAAACTGTTTTTT. It translates to CASSTTGADEKLFF. The chain links TRBV7-8 to TRBJ1-4; 8 nucleotides agree with TRBD1. Per the germline V gene, CDR1 is SGHVS and CDR2 is FQNEAQ. After removal of 6 bases from V and 6 bases from J, the junction contained 6 bases not matched to a gene. CDR3 length: 14 residues.

The chain employs TRBV4-1 and TRBJ1-5; tentatively, D is TRBD1 (5 bases). From germline, CDR1 is MGHRA and CDR2 YSYEKL. Trimming removed 4 bases from V and 6 bases from J, with 16 bases in between. The CDR3 loop spans 15 amino acids. The chain's CDR3 is CASSRGQGAPQPQHF. Written as DNA, the CDR3 is TGCGCCAGCAGCCGAGGGCAGGGCGCGCCTCAGCCCCAGCATTTT.

At least ten counts were recorded for this clonotype. The chain uses TRBV28 and TRBJ2-5; the D is unclear. The CDR3 is made up of 14 amino acids. V dropped 4 bases and J dropped 2 bases, with 11 bases sitting between them. Germline assignment: CDR1 MDHEN and CDR2 SYDVKM. The CDR3 is CASSSPALQETQYF. DNA for the CDR3: TGTGCCAGCAGTTCTCCGGCCTTACAAGAGACCCAGTACTTC.

The V gene is TRBV6-5, the J gene TRBJ2-7; D perhaps matches TRBD2 (5 bases). Germline V gene data show CDR1 as MNHEY and CDR2 as SVGAGI. V dropped 5 bases and J dropped 6 bases, with 17 bases sitting between them. This CDR3 comprises 14 residues. Written as DNA, the CDR3 is TGTGCCAGCAGTCGATTGTCCGCGGGTTCCGAGCAGTACTTC. Its protein is CASSRLSAGSEQYF.

The chain recombines TRBV5-1 with TRBJ1-1; D is unresolved. Germline V CDR1 and CDR2: SGHRS, YFSETQ. Trimming pared 3 bases from V and 5 bases from J, leaving 14 bases between. The CDR3 runs to 14 residues. The CDR3 reads CASSSSPRGTEAFF. The CDR3 coding sequence is TGCGCCAGCAGCTCGAGCCCGAGAGGGACTGAAGCTTTCTTT.

This clonotype was counted many times. The rearrangement links TRBV4-1 to TRBJ1-6; TRBD1 matches 8 bases. This CDR3 has 16 amino acids. V gave up 6 bases and J gave up 8 bases; unmatched junction bases: 12. Germline assignment: CDR1 MGHRA and CDR2 YSYEKL. Here the CDR3 DNA reads TGCGCCAGCAGACCTATTGGACAGGGAGGGGATTCACCCCTCCACTTT. Amino acid sequence: CASRPIGQGGDSPLHF.

J is TRBJ1-6 and V is TRBV5-1; the D gene is possibly TRBD1 (6 bases). The CDR3 covers 15 residues. CDR1 is SGHRS and CDR2 is YFSETQ in the germline V gene. V lost 0 bases, J lost 10 bases, and 14 bases lay in between. CDR3 region: CASSLGTGRSSPLHF. CDR3 bases: TGCGCCAGCAGCTTGGGTACAGGGAGGAGCTCACCCCTCCACTTT.

This clonotype occurred a few times. The chain combines TRBV20-1 with TRBJ1-2; TRBD1 aligns across 12 bases. From germline, CDR1 is DFQATT and CDR2 SNEGSKA (reference sequence). The CDR3 has 16 amino acids. Trimming at V came to 0 bases and at J to 8 bases, leaving 10 bases not matched to a gene. The chain's CDR3 is CSARDPGTGGGLGYTF. The CDR3, as DNA: TGCAGTGCTAGAGATCCGGGGACAGGGGGCGGATTGGGCTACACCTTC.

The chain combines TRBV20-1 with TRBJ2-5; D is perhaps TRBD1 (5 bases). This CDR3 is built from 13 residues. Per the germline V gene, CDR1 is DFQATT and CDR2 is SNEGSKA (reference sequence). Between the trimmed V and J ends, which lost 3 bases and 1 base, there was a span of 9 bases. In nucleotides, the CDR3 is TGCAGTGCTAGTGGGGCAGGCCAAGAGACCCAGTACTTC. Amino acid sequence: CSASGAGQETQYF.

This clonotype was recorded at least ten times. This rearrangement joins TRBV10-3 to TRBJ1-5; D remains ambiguous. This CDR3 comprises 12 residues. Trimming took 0 bases from V and 6 from J, leaving 3 bases between them. Per germline, CDR1 ENHRY and CDR2 SYGVKD. CDR3 DNA: TGTGCCATCAGTGAGTCGGGTCAGCCCCAGCATTTT. It codes for CAISESGQPQHF.

V gene TRBV28 combines with J gene TRBJ2-4, with D possibly matching TRBD1 (6 bases). Germline V gene data show CDR1 as MDHEN and CDR2 as SYDVKM. Trimming stripped 3 bases from V and 8 bases from J, with 14 bases between. The CDR3 is 14 amino acids. This chain's CDR3 is CASSFLPGVDIQYF. CDR3 DNA: TGTGCCAGCAGTTTTTTGCCAGGGGTGGACATTCAGTACTTC.